The rows below give T cell receptor beta chains drawn from one sample of a study of cytomegalovirus exposure and HLA in healthy donors. Sequencing was performed with immunoSEQ multiplex PCR; in TCRdb, only in-frame clones are kept and a portion is missing. The sample has 100,000 or so clones; 79% are singletons. The sequenced sample consisted of PBMCs. The origin of the receptors is a female donor in good health and CMV-seropositive. Both conserved end residues are part of each CDR3. The order of the fields is V gene, clone size, D gene, CDR3 length, CDR3 protein. A D gene is named only where the DNA matches it firmly. The size field is filled for only some rows; it gives once, few, many or a size class.

V: TRBV19
size: -
D: TRBD1
length: 13
CDR3: CASSIDKDRPQYF

V: TRBV5-1
size: -
D: -
length: 15
CDR3: CASSLRGVRTDTQYF

V: TRBV7-2
size: few
D: TRBD2
length: 16
CDR3: CASSLLVGGGYNEQFF

V: TRBV9
size: -
D: TRBD2
length: 18
CDR3: CASSVVSSGHSGANVLTF

V: TRBV5-1
size: -
D: -
length: 16
CDR3: CASSLAGGGGNSPLHF

V: TRBV6-1
size: -
D: -
length: 12
CDR3: CASSRDGNTIYF

V: TRBV5-1
size: -
D: TRBD2
length: 16
CDR3: CASSLVASGSKNEQFF

V: TRBV30
size: -
D: TRBD2
length: 15
CDR3: CAWSLGLAGGETQYF

V: TRBV7-8
size: -
D: -
length: 14
CDR3: CASRGGLANEKLFF

V: TRBV4-3
size: -
D: TRBD2
length: 16
CDR3: CASSQSDWTSGGELFF

V: TRBV7-8
size: -
D: -
length: 17
CDR3: CASSSIGGDRVTREQYF

V: TRBV5-1
size: once
D: TRBD1
length: 15
CDR3: CASRDPGQGAAEAFF

V: TRBV29-1
size: -
D: -
length: 14
CDR3: CSVGSGVGGDGYTF

V: TRBV4-3
size: -
D: -
length: 16
CDR3: CASSQEKSPGWAEAFF

V: TRBV7-8
size: -
D: -
length: 17
CDR3: CASSPFAGVGGTGELFF

V: TRBV6-5
size: -
D: -
length: 13
CDR3: CASSYSKSYEQYF

V: TRBV9
size: -
D: -
length: 15
CDR3: CASSVDGGATGELFF

V: TRBV11-3
size: few
D: -
length: 14
CDR3: CASSLSPNSYEQYF

V: TRBV18
size: -
D: TRBD2
length: 15
CDR3: CASSQTSGASYEQYF

V: TRBV11-2
size: -
D: TRBD2
length: 16
CDR3: CASSFSSGGLQETQYF

V: TRBV19
size: -
D: -
length: 14
CDR3: CASSAGRGGQPQHF

V: TRBV7-2
size: -
D: -
length: 15
CDR3: CASSFSAGRSDTQYF

V: TRBV21-1
size: -
D: -
length: 16
CDR3: CASSKGEPGTGYEQYF